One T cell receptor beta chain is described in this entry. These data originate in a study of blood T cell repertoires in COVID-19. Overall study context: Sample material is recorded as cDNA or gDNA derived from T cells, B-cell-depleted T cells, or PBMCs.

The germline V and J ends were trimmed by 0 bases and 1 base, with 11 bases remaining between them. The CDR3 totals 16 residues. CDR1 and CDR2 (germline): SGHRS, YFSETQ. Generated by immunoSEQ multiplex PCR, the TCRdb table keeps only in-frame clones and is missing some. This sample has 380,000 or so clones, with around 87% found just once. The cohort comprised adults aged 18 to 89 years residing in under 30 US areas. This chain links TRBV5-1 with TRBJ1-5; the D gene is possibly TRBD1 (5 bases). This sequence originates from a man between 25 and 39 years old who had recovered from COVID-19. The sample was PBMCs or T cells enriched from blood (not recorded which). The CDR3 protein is CASSLDTGLSNQPQHF. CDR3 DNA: TGCGCCAGCAGCTTGGATACAGGTTTGAGCAATCAGCCCCAGCATTTT.